The 22 T cell receptor beta chains in this list originate from one sample, sequenced in a study of Ad26.COV2.S vaccination and SARS-CoV-2 variants. Treatment denoted: around 19 received Ad26.COV2.S at low or high dose, single or two shots; about 5 received placebo; per-sample allocation not given. Each sample was drawn 63 days after the first injection (of vaccine or placebo). TCRdb keeps only in-frame clones here, not all; method: immunoSEQ multiplex PCR. The table records about 350,000 clones, roughly 89% of them present only once. Sample: peripheral blood, taken in a trial of Ad26.COV2.S vaccine versus placebo. These TCRs come from a person aged 18-60 years who received the Ad26.COV2.S COVID-19 vaccine or a placebo.

The chain uses TRBV28 and TRBJ2-7; D is possibly TRBD1 or TRBD2 (5 bases each). The CDR3 extends over 13 amino acids. Trimming took off 3 bases at V and 2 bases at J, with 8 bases between the two ends. Germline V CDR1 and CDR2: MDHEN, SYDVKM. The DNA for the CDR3 is TGTGCCAGCAGTTTGAAGGGACCCTACGAGCAGTACTTC. Protein sequence: CASSLKGPYEQYF.

The chain links TRBV7-9 to TRBJ1-4; 7 bases map to TRBD1. This CDR3 contains 15 residues. V was pared by 4 bases and J by 7 bases, with 9 bases of the junction left unmatched. CDR1 and CDR2 (germline): SEHNR, FQNEAQ (reference sequence). The CDR3 nucleotides are TGTGCCAGCAGCTACGACAGGGCCCGTATTGAAAAACTGTTTTTT. This codes for CASSYDRARIEKLFF.

V is TRBV4-3 and J is TRBJ2-7; D gene unclear. The CDR3 contains 15 residues. V was pared by 0 bases and J by 6 bases, with 15 bases between. Germline lookup yields CDR1 LGHNA and CDR2 YSLEER. The CDR3 reads CASSQDREIGIEQYF. The CDR3 DNA is TGCGCCAGCAGCCAAGATCGAGAGATTGGGATCGAGCAGTACTTC.

The chain recombines TRBV6-1 with TRBJ1-2; the D is unclear. Germline V gene data show CDR1 as MNHNS and CDR2 as SASEGT. Deletions cut 2 bases from V and 6 bases from J, with 13 bases between. The CDR3 loop spans 14 amino acids. In nucleotides, the CDR3 is TGTGCCAGCAGTGAACTCGGGCGCGCAAATGGCTACACCTTC. Translated, it gives CASSELGRANGYTF.

The rearrangement joins TRBV4-1 to TRBJ2-1; 8 bases agree with TRBD2. Germline assignment: CDR1 MGHRA and CDR2 YSYEKL. Trimming cost V 1 base and J 7 bases; bases outside gene matches: 9. The CDR3 is 16 residues long. Here the CDR3 DNA reads TGCGCCAGCAGCCAAGTTCGCAGCGGGAGTACTAATGAGCAGTTCTTC. Its protein is CASSQVRSGSTNEQFF.

This rearrangement joins TRBV4-1 to TRBJ2-1; TRBD2 aligns across 11 bases. Germline V gives CDR1 MGHRA, CDR2 YSYEKL. V lost 2 bases, J lost 5 bases, and 2 bases stayed unmatched. This CDR3 has 15 amino acids. The CDR3 DNA reads TGCGCCAGCAGCCAACTAGCGGGAGGCGACAATGAGCAGTTCTTC. It is translated as CASSQLAGGDNEQFF.

The gene calls are TRBV7-2 and TRBJ2-7; 11 positions match TRBD1. CDR1 and CDR2 (germline): SGHTA, FQGNSA. There are 15 residues in the CDR3. J gave up 2 bases and V 5 bases, and 5 bases lay outside the gene matches. The CDR3 DNA follows: TGTGCCAGCAGCACCGGGACAGGGGGTACCTACGAGCAGTACTTC. Its protein is CASSTGTGGTYEQYF.

This rearrangement joins TRBV10-3 to TRBJ2-7; no definite D call. V lost 4 bases, J lost 2 bases, and 6 bases lay in between. CDR3 length equals 12 residues. CDR1 is ENHRY and CDR2 is SYGVKD in the germline V gene. The CDR3, as DNA: TGTGCCATCAGTGCCACCACCTACGAGCAGTACTTC. Translated: CAISATTYEQYF.

The J gene is TRBJ2-3, the V gene TRBV3-1 (or the pseudogene TRBV3-2); D gene unclear. CDR3 length: 14 amino acids. Germline V gene sequence: CDR1 LGHDT, CDR2 YNNKEL (reference sequence). The V end was cut by 1 base, the J end by 3 bases, with 8 bases between. In DNA form, the CDR3 reads TGTGCCAGCAGCCAAGGCCTGGTTACAGATACGCAGTATTTT. Protein: CASSQGLVTDTQYF.

The V call is TRBV6-4, the J call TRBJ2-1, with 8 bases fitting TRBD1. CDR3 size: 13 residues. Germline trimming cut 6 bases from V and 5 bases from J; bases unmatched to any gene: 3. Germline-derived CDR1 and CDR2 are MRHNA and SNTAGT. The CDR3 nucleotides read TGTGCCAGCAGCGCGGACAGGGACAATGAGCAGTTCTTC. This codes for CASSADRDNEQFF.

The gene calls are TRBV19 and TRBJ1-4, with 9 bases aligning to TRBD1. Germline-derived CDR1 and CDR2 are LNHDA and SQIVND (reference sequence). V trimming: 2 bases; J trimming: 10 bases; junction bases outside the gene matches: 5. The CDR3 length is 14 residues. CDR3 sequence (DNA): TGTGCCAGTAGTATAAGGGGACAGGGTGCAAAACTGTTTTTT. Translation: CASSIRGQGAKLFF.

This clone has a handful of counts. The chain recombines TRBV13 with TRBJ2-5; 7 positions agree with TRBD2. The V and J ends lost 5 bases and 7 bases, in that order; junction bases with no gene match: 7. CDR1 PRHDT and CDR2 FYEKMQ come from the germline V gene (reference sequence). The CDR3 covers 13 residues. This chain's CDR3 is CASSPERGGTQYF. The CDR3 DNA reads as TGTGCCAGCAGCCCAGAGCGGGGTGGGACCCAGTACTTC.

V and J are TRBV5-6 and TRBJ2-1; D call uncertain. The germline V gene encodes CDR1 SGHDT and CDR2 YYEEEE. Trimming removed 2 bases from V and 6 bases from J, with 9 bases in between. CDR3 size: 13 residues. The CDR3 is CASSFRISNEQFF. The CDR3 nucleotides are TGTGCCAGCAGCTTCCGGATAAGCAATGAGCAGTTCTTC.

Concerning this clone: The same CDR3 is also encoded by other DNA sequences in this sample. This chain joins TRBV9 and TRBJ2-7; 12 bases line up with TRBD1. The CDR3 totals 15 residues. V gave up 2 bases and J gave up 3 bases; unmatched junction bases: 3. Germline values: CDR1 SGDLS, CDR2 YYNGEE. This CDR3 is CASSVGTGGIYEQYF. CDR3 nucleotide sequence: TGTGCCAGCAGCGTTGGGACAGGGGGCATCTACGAGCAGTACTTC. The full variable domain, in which reference TRBV9 and TRBJ2-7 provide the parts outside the CDR3, is DSGVTQTPKHLITATGQRVTLRCSPRSGDLSVYWYQQSLDQGLQFLIQYYNGEERAKGNILERFSAQQFPDLHSELNLSSLELGDSALYFCASSVGTGGIYEQYFGPGTRLTVT.

The chain has TRBV6-2 or TRBV6-3 and TRBJ1-2; D gene uncertain. Germline CDR1 is MNHEY and CDR2 is SVGEGT. Deletions cut 5 bases from V and 8 bases from J, with 18 bases between. This CDR3 is 14 amino acids long. The DNA of the CDR3 is TGTGCCAGCAGTGACCCCATCCTGGTTGGGGGCTACACCTTC. It codes for CASSDPILVGGYTF.

The rearrangement uses TRBV6-5 and TRBJ2-3, with D perhaps TRBD2 (6 bases). CDR1 is MNHEY and CDR2 is SVGAGI in the germline V gene. CDR3 length: 13 amino acids. V was shortened by 11 bases and J by 2 bases, with 14 bases between the two germline ends. Written as DNA, the CDR3 is TGTGCCGCCCAACTAGCAGACACAGATACGCAGTATTTT. It codes for CAAQLADTDTQYF.

V is TRBV3-1 (or the pseudogene TRBV3-2) and J is TRBJ2-7; D is ambiguous. CDR3 size: 15 residues. CDR1 is LGHDT and CDR2 is YNNKEL in the germline V gene (reference sequence). V lost 1 base, J lost 2 bases, and 12 bases lay in between. Here the CDR3 reads CASSQGSSGAYEQYF. CDR3 coding DNA: TGTGCCAGCAGCCAAGGCTCGTCAGGAGCCTACGAGCAGTACTTC.

The chain joins TRBV11-2 to TRBJ1-6, with D hard to call. Germline V CDR1 and CDR2: SGHAT, FQNNGV. The CDR3 is 15 residues long. Trimming shortened V by 3 bases and J by 6 bases, and 12 bases separated the two germline ends. CDR3 region: CASSFSAESNSPLHF. DNA of the CDR3: TGTGCCAGCAGCTTCTCGGCAGAGTCTAATTCACCCCTCCACTTT.

This clone showed up just once. J is TRBJ2-1 and V is TRBV7-6, with 10 bases lining up with TRBD1. The CDR3 is 16 amino acids. The germline V gene encodes CDR1 SGHVS and CDR2 FNYEAQ. The J segment lost 0 bases and the V segment lost 5 bases, leaving 4 bases of the junction unmatched. The CDR3 region is CASSPGTGASYNEQFF. CDR3 DNA sequence: TGTGCCAGCAGCCCAGGGACAGGGGCCTCCTACAATGAGCAGTTCTTC.

The rearrangement joins TRBV12-3 or TRBV12-4 to TRBJ1-1, with unresolved D. V lost 1 base to trimming and J lost 4 bases, with 7 bases between them. This CDR3 has 13 amino acids. The CDR3 spells CASSLVLSTEAFF. In DNA form, the CDR3 reads TGTGCCAGCAGTTTAGTCTTGAGCACTGAAGCTTTCTTT.

The DNA for the CDR3 is TGTGCCAGCAGCTTGCCCCCGAACACTGAAGCTTTCTTT. This sequence encodes CASSLPPNTEAFF. The chain carries TRBV5-4 and TRBJ1-1; D uncertain. The V and J ends lost 1 base and 1 base respectively, with 5 bases between them. Germline CDR1 reads SGHNT; CDR2 reads YYREEE (reference sequence). This CDR3 contains 13 residues.

The genes are TRBV18 and TRBJ2-1; D is uncertain. The germline V gene has CDR1 KGHSH and CDR2 LQKENI. Trimming removed 4 bases from V and 6 bases from J, with 16 bases in between. The length of the CDR3 is 15 residues. The CDR3 region is CASSLLEGLSNEQFF. For the CDR3, the DNA is TGTGCCAGCTCACTTCTGGAAGGTTTAAGCAATGAGCAGTTCTTC.